This TCR beta chain appears in the sequencing data of a study of cytomegalovirus exposure and HLA in healthy donors. In regard to this clone: Its antigen remains unknown.

The PCR made use of 60 Vbeta and 13 Jbeta primers. Generated by immunoSEQ multiplex PCR, the TCRdb table keeps only in-frame clones and is missing some. Seen here are about 82,000 clones, about 70% observed once, and the top ten hold 6% to 8%. This CDR3 region has 17 residues. J was trimmed by 5 bases and V by 0 bases; bases with no gene match: 9. Germline CDR1 reads LNHDA; CDR2 reads SQIVND (reference sequence). Donors likely had unrecorded immune exposures despite being nominally healthy when sampled. Overall study results and limits: In a later analysis, across HLA loci, associated TCR counts were highest for DRB1, lowest for HLA-C. A later analysis reportedly identified an Asian-associated ancestry cluster as carrying fewer N-insertions than the roughly 600-donor mean.

The specimen sequenced was PBMCs. The sequence derives from a woman aged 45 to 65 in good health and CMV-seropositive. This sequence joins TRBV19 and TRBJ1-5; 8 bases fit TRBD1. The CDR3 loop is CASSIEVGGQDYQPQHF. In nucleotides, the CDR3 is TGTGCCAGTAGTATAGAGGTGGGGGGACAGGACTATCAGCCCCAGCATTTT. Full variable domain (rest looked up from reference TRBV19 and TRBJ1-5): DGGITQSPKYLFRKEGQNVTLSCEQNLNHDAMYWYRQDPGQGLRLIYYSQIVNDFQKGDIAEGYSVSREKKESFPLTVTSAQKNPTAFYLCASSIEVGGQDYQPQHFGDGTRLSIL.